This TCR beta chain was documented in a study of Ad26.COV2.S vaccination and SARS-CoV-2 variants. Across the whole study: Donor allocation was to the COV1001 Ad26.COV2.S trial arm. Ad26.COV2.S given intramuscularly, once or twice 56 days apart. Study-wide results and caveats: The TCR-based breadth and depth measures might underestimate overall T cell responses.

This table comes from immunoSEQ multiplex PCR, and its TCRdb copy is limited to in-frame clones, with some not included. Here the sample spans some 290,000 clones, about 82% being singletons. Remarks on this clone: Its antigen remains unknown.

The CDR3 loop spans 16 amino acids. V dropped 4 bases and J dropped 7 bases, with 20 bases sitting between them. Germline CDR1 and CDR2: SGDLS and YYNGEE. Indicated treatment: roughly 20 received Ad26.COV2.S at low or high dose, single or two shots; 5 received placebo; per-sample allocation not given. Sampling was performed 63 days after the first vaccine or placebo injection. An Ad26 vector carrying the Wuhan-strain SARS-CoV-2 spike served as the vaccine. This chain uses TRBV9 with TRBJ1-4; D unresolved. The clonotype was recovered from a person between 18 and 65 years old who received the Ad26.COV2.S COVID-19 vaccine or a placebo. The sequencing here drew on peripheral blood, taken in a trial of Ad26.COV2.S vaccine versus placebo. This chain's CDR3 is CASSPVGWSGGEKLFF. The CDR3 region has the DNA TGTGCCAGCAGCCCCGTGGGATGGTCCGGAGGTGAAAAACTGTTTTTT. Full variable domain (missing parts from reference TRBV9 and TRBJ1-4): DSGVTQTPKHLITATGQRVTLRCSPRSGDLSVYWYQQSLDQGLQFLIQYYNGEERAKGNILERFSAQQFPDLHSELNLSSLELGDSALYFCASSPVGWSGGEKLFFGSGTQLSVL.